This TCR beta chain appears in the sequencing data of a study of blood T cell repertoires in COVID-19. Across the study: Collection of acute and convalescent COVID-19 samples took place in the United States, Italy and Spain.

Everyone who took part was roughly 18 to 89 years old, and they came from about 25 US areas. Participants had their cohort set by participant-reported clinical history. Symptom resolution, clearance, or two negative PCRs marked donors in Cohort 3 as recovered. The CDR3 runs 15 residues. Per germline, CDR1 LGHDT and CDR2 YNNKEL (reference sequence). V dropped 1 base and J dropped 5; count of bases not matched to a gene: 5. This table comes from immunoSEQ multiplex PCR, and its TCRdb copy is limited to in-frame clones, with some not included. The table includes about 400,000 clones, more than 85% detected once. The sample holds a few counts of this clone.

The receptor's source is a woman aged 25 to 39 who had recovered from COVID-19. This chain joins TRBV3-1 (or the pseudogene TRBV3-2) and TRBJ1-1, with TRBD1 matching over 9 bases. The sequenced material came from PBMCs or T cells enriched from blood (not recorded which). CDR3 protein: CASSQVQGAQTEAFF. CDR3 bases: TGTGCCAGCAGCCAAGTACAGGGGGCGCAAACTGAAGCTTTCTTT.